The clone carrying this TCR beta chain turned up a few times. Its antigen remains unknown. This sequence may be a read error, since a much larger clone differs from it by one base. This sample was taken from a study of read filtering for tumor transcriptome and immune sequencing. In the study overall: The cohort had about 16 men and 14 to 15 women aged roughly 47 to 80, mean roughly 71 years. Fewer than ten patients were R-ISS I, approximately 15 were R-ISS II, 6 or 7 were R-ISS III. DNase treatment preceded whole-transcriptome library preparation.

The study's findings and limits: IR-seq and RNA-seq agreed better without single-read clonotypes.

Molecular barcoded adaptors covering alpha/delta and beta/gamma chains were used on around 370 ng RNA. TCRdb re-derived calls from the reads in MiXCR, one entry per CDR3 protein. The sample carries 20,000 to 25,000 distinct CDR3 sequences, roughly 13% recorded once. The sequenced material came from a population of CD138-negative cells sorted from bone marrow. The clonotype comes from a donor aged 40 or older with multiple myeloma.

CDR3 bases: TGCAGTGCCATGTCGGGACTACGGTCGTCGGACGAGCAGTACTTC. Translation: CSAMSGLRSSDEQYF. This chain connects TRBV20-1 to TRBJ2-7; TRBD2 agrees at 7 bases. The J segment lost 5 bases and the V segment lost 6 bases, leaving 16 bases of the junction unmatched. The germline CDR1 and CDR2 sequences are DFQATT and SNEGSKA (reference sequence). This CDR3 is built from 15 residues.